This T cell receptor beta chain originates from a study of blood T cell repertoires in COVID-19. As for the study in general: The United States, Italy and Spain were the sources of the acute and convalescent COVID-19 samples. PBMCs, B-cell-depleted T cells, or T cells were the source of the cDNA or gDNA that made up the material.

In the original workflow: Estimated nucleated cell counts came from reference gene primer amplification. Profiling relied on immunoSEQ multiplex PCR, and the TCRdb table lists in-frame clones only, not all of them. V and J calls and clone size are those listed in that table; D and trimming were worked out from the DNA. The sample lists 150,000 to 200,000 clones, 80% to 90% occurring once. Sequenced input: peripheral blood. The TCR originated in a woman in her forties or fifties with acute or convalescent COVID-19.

CDR3 bases: TGTGCCAGCAGGAGGGGGACGAGTACCGGGGAGCTGTTTTTT. This translates into CASRRGTSTGELFF. V usage is TRBV2 and J usage is TRBJ2-2, with TRBD1 as a possible D gene (6 bases). This CDR3 region has 14 residues. Germline V gene lookup returns CDR1 SNHLY and CDR2 FYNNEI. The V and J ends lost 6 bases and 5 bases respectively, with 13 bases between them.